One sample yielded the 19 T cell receptor beta chains listed below, sequenced in a study of blood T cells in healthy people across ages. A second PCR, run for roughly 7 to 12 cycles, used a sample-barcoded 5' primer plus a J-beta primer mix. TCRdb analysed the 5' RACE reads with MiXCR anew, one entry per CDR3 protein. The sample holds approximately 690,000 distinct CDR3 sequences; roughly two fifths are singletons and the top ten take around 30%. Sample: blood. These receptors came from a man older than 75 in good health.

This clonotype was seen only a few times. The chain has TRBV24-1 and TRBJ2-5; D is perhaps TRBD1 (5 bases). The length of the CDR3 is 17 residues. Germline lookup yields CDR1 KGHDR and CDR2 SFDVKD. Between the trimmed V and J ends, which lost 0 bases and 1 base, there was a span of 14 bases. The CDR3 here is CATSDLPQRQGQETQYF. In DNA, the CDR3 is TGTGCCACCAGTGATTTGCCCCAAAGGCAGGGCCAAGAGACCCAGTACTTC.

This chain joins TRBV9 and TRBJ1-3; no clear D. Looked up from germline, CDR1 is SGDLS and CDR2 is YYNGEE. The CDR3 length is 15 residues. Trimming took off 0 bases at V and 0 bases at J, with 7 bases between the two ends. The CDR3, as DNA: TGTGCCAGCAGCGTAGACAGCCTCTCTGGAAACACCATATATTTT. The encoded protein is CASSVDSLSGNTIYF.

Note on this clonotype: A much larger clone differs by one base, so this may be a read error. The chain employs TRBV7-2 and TRBJ2-4; no clear D. V lost 5 bases and J lost 0, with 8 bases in between. The CDR3 runs to 14 residues. In germline, CDR1 is SGHTA, CDR2 FQGNSA. CDR3 DNA: TGTGCCAGCAGCGTAAATCTAGCCAAAAACATTCAGTACTTC. It is translated as CASSVNLAKNIQYF.

This clonotype was detected only once. This chain connects TRBV20-1 to TRBJ1-4, with a weak D call TRBD1 (6 bases). Per germline, CDR1 DFQATT and CDR2 SNEGSKA (reference sequence). The CDR3 has 14 residues. With 7 bases removed from V and 7 bases from J, the gap between germline ends came to 19 bases. The CDR3 reads CSGYLGGSVEKLFF. The CDR3 DNA sequence: TGCAGTGGATATTTAGGGGGTTCTGTTGAAAAACTGTTTTTT.

The chain is built from TRBV7-8 and TRBJ2-7, with 9 nucleotides matching TRBD2. The V and J ends lost 5 bases and 7 bases, in that order; junction bases with no gene match: 9. Per germline, CDR1 SGHVS and CDR2 FQNEAQ. The CDR3 is 14 amino acids. The CDR3 protein is CASSRTSAYNEQYF. The CDR3 DNA sequence: TGTGCCAGCAGCCGGACTAGCGCTTACAATGAGCAGTACTTC.

This clonotype was detected only a few times. V gene TRBV20-1 combines with J gene TRBJ2-5, with D unclear. The CDR3 runs to 14 residues. Germline V gene data show CDR1 as DFQATT and CDR2 as SNEGSKA (reference sequence). Trimming stripped 3 bases from V and 5 bases from J, with 16 bases between. CDR3 bases: TGCAGTGCTAGTCTTTCCGGATCTGTGGAGACCCAGTACTTC. The encoded protein is CSASLSGSVETQYF.

This clonotype has just a few counts. The J gene is TRBJ2-3, the V gene TRBV3-1, with D possibly being TRBD1 (6 bases). The V and J ends lost 4 bases and 3 bases respectively, with 17 bases between them. The germline V gene has CDR1 LGHDT and CDR2 YNNKEL (reference sequence). This CDR3 comprises 16 residues. CDR3 nucleotide sequence: TGTGCCAGCAGCCCGATGGACAGCCGGAATACAGATACGCAGTATTTT. Translation gives CASSPMDSRNTDTQYF.

With respect to this clonotype: Since a much larger clone is just one base distant, this may be a read error. The J gene is TRBJ2-4, the V gene TRBV6-2 or TRBV6-3, with unresolved D. The J call is doubtful: the DNA matches TRBJ2-7 better. The length of the CDR3 is 14 residues. Germline CDR1 reads MNHEY; CDR2 reads SVGEGT. The CDR3: CTSSYLGEHYEQYF. The CDR3 DNA reads as TGTACCAGCAGTTACCTTGGAGAGCACTACGAGCAGTACTTC.

This clonotype was counted at least ten times. This chain uses TRBV14 with TRBJ2-1; 11 positions agree with TRBD2. V shed 4 bases, J shed 7 bases, and the junction held 3 bases outside the gene matches. Germline CDR1 SGHDN, CDR2 FVKESK. The CDR3 loop spans 14 amino acids. CDR3 bases: TGTGCCAGCAGCCTACTAGCGGGAGTAAATGAGCAGTTCTTC. This gives the protein CASSLLAGVNEQFF.

This clonotype was detected a few times. The J gene is TRBJ2-5, the V gene TRBV11-2; D is undetermined. Germline CDR1 reads SGHAT; CDR2 reads FQNNGV. The V end lost 7 bases, the J end lost 4 bases, and 7 bases lay between the germline ends. The CDR3 contains 11 residues. The CDR3 DNA reads TGTGCCAGCACGCCTGGAGAGACCCAGTACTTC. It codes for CASTPGETQYF.

This clonotype was counted only a few times. The chain links TRBV6-1 to TRBJ2-3; 8 nucleotides agree with TRBD2. The germline CDR1 and CDR2 sequences are MNHNS and SASEGT. V gave up 8 bases and J gave up 4 bases; unmatched junction bases: 20. The CDR3 covers 18 residues. CDR3 nucleotides: TGTGCCAGCTTATCCTCTCAAGGGGGTAGCGGGACCGCAGATACGCAGTATTTT. As protein: CASLSSQGGSGTADTQYF.

This clonotype was observed a handful of times. V is TRBV7-8 and J is TRBJ1-5, with 8 nucleotides matching TRBD1. The germline CDR1 and CDR2 sequences are SGHVS and FQNEAQ. The CDR3 is 16 residues long. Germline trimming cut 1 base from V and 2 bases from J; bases unmatched to any gene: 4. CDR3 sequence: CASSLGQGAGNQPQHF. In nucleotides, the CDR3 is TGTGCCAGCAGCTTAGGCCAGGGGGCAGGCAATCAGCCCCAGCATTTT. The variable domain in full, completed from reference TRBV7-8 and TRBJ1-5, reads GAGVSQSPRYKVAKRGQDVALRCDPISGHVSLFWYQQALGQGPEFLTYFQNEAQLDKSGLPSDRFFAERPEGSVSTLKIQRTQQEDSAVYLCASSLGQGAGNQPQHFGDGTRLSIL.

The V and J genes are TRBV3-1 and TRBJ1-2; 9 nucleotides line up with TRBD1. CDR1 and CDR2 from the germline V gene are LGHDT and YNNKEL (reference sequence). V was clipped by 2 bases and J by 10 bases; unmatched bases: 5. The CDR3 totals 13 residues. The CDR3 here is CASSQSDRGVYTF. DNA of the CDR3: TGTGCCAGCAGCCAATCAGACAGGGGGGTCTACACCTTC.

This clonotype was seen a handful of times. V gene TRBV20-1 combines with J gene TRBJ2-1, with 10 bases fitting TRBD2. Per germline, CDR1 DFQATT and CDR2 SNEGSKA (reference sequence). V dropped 3 bases and J dropped 6; count of bases not matched to a gene: 8. This CDR3 region has 15 residues. Here the CDR3 DNA reads TGCAGTGCTAGCAATAGCGGGAGGCGGTCCAATGAGCAGTTCTTC. Its protein is CSASNSGRRSNEQFF.

This clonotype occurred many times. The rearrangement uses TRBV20-1 and TRBJ2-1; TRBD2 might be the D (5 bases). The DNA end is more similar to TRBJ2-7, so the J call may be wrong. This CDR3 is 14 amino acids long. Germline lookup yields CDR1 DFQATT and CDR2 SNEGSKA (reference sequence). CDR3 in DNA: TGCAGTGCTAGCGGACTCAACTCCTACAATGAGCAGTACTTC. Protein sequence: CSASGLNSYNEQYF.

This clonotype was found a few times. The J gene is TRBJ2-5, the V gene TRBV28, with TRBD2 identical over 9 bases. Germline CDR1 and CDR2: MDHEN and SYDVKM. With 4 bases clipped from V and 5 bases from J, the junction kept 11 bases outside the gene matches. The length of the CDR3 is 16 residues. The DNA of the CDR3 is TGTGCCAGCAGTTCACCCCCGGGGACTAGCAAGGAGACCCAGTACTTC. Translation: CASSSPPGTSKETQYF.

This clonotype turned up a few times. The chain combines TRBV29-1 with TRBJ2-5; the D gene could be TRBD1 or TRBD2 (5 bases each). The DNA end lines up better with TRBJ2-7; the J call may be wrong. The germline V gene encodes CDR1 SQVTM and CDR2 ANQGSEA. The CDR3 contains 12 residues. The CDR3 sequence: CSVEPGRGEQYF. The DNA of the CDR3 is TGCAGCGTGGAGCCAGGGAGAGGCGAGCAGTACTTC.

The V gene is TRBV12-3 or TRBV12-4, the J gene TRBJ2-1; D ambiguous. The CDR3 spans 12 residues. V was shortened by 5 bases and J by 13 bases, with 15 bases between the two germline ends. CDR3 in DNA: TGTGCCAGCAGTCTCGACCCTCGCGGACAGTTCTTC. It translates to CASSLDPRGQFF.

J is TRBJ1-2 and V is TRBV5-1; 8 bases match TRBD1. The V and J ends lost 7 bases and 8 bases, in that order; junction bases with no gene match: 13. Per germline, CDR1 SGHRS and CDR2 YFSETQ. The CDR3 runs to 14 residues. DNA for the CDR3: TGCGCCAGCCTCCCCTTGGACAGGGACTGCGGCTACACCTTC. It translates to CASLPLDRDCGYTF.